The clone carrying this T cell receptor beta chain was found a few times. Original handling: Estimation of nucleated cell counts relied on the amplification of reference gene primers. Using immunoSEQ multiplex PCR, the repertoire was profiled, and TCRdb retains in-frame clones only, with some absent. The V and J calls and clone size come from that table; D and trimming were worked out from the DNA. This table has 120,000 or so clones, about four fifths appearing once. V lost 3 bases, J lost 2 bases, and 4 bases lay in between. Germline CDR1 DFQATT, CDR2 SNEGSKA (reference sequence). This CDR3 comprises 11 residues. This specimen comes from a study of blood T cell repertoires in COVID-19. About the study: Acute-phase and convalescent COVID-19 samples originated in the United States, Italy and Spain. PBMCs, B-cell-depleted T cells, or T cells provided the cDNA or gDNA that made up the material.

This chain links TRBV20-1 with TRBJ1-2; D is undetermined. Sequencing used peripheral blood. This sequence was found in a man aged 30 to 45 with COVID-19, enrolled during active disease. CDR3 region: CSASANYGYTF. DNA of the CDR3: TGCAGTGCTAGTGCGAACTATGGCTACACCTTC.